This entry lists 5 T cell receptor beta chains sequenced from one sample in a study of beta chain features in type 1 diabetes. All of the isolated RNA was reverse transcribed, so expressed TCRB transcripts were sequenced. Assay used: immunoSEQ multiplex PCR; TCRdb lists only in-frame clones, some missing. Among approximately 150,000 clones, roughly 10% were seen once, and the ten largest hold under 1.5%. The sample comprised naive CD4+ T cells from blood. The receptors here all came from a man aged 18 to 35 in good health.

The gene calls are TRBV15 and TRBJ2-1, with TRBD1 as a possible D gene (5 bases). Trimming stripped 2 bases from V and 0 bases from J, with 11 bases between. The CDR3 contains 16 residues. From germline, CDR1 is LNHNV and CDR2 YYDKDF (reference sequence). CDR3 DNA sequence: TGTGCCACCAGCAGACAGGGTATGAGCTCCTACAATGAGCAGTTCTTC. As protein: CATSRQGMSSYNEQFF.

V gene TRBV29-1 combines with J gene TRBJ1-2; 7 positions agree with TRBD1. This CDR3 comprises 13 residues. V gave up 4 bases and J gave up 2 bases; unmatched junction bases: 4. The germline CDR1 and CDR2 sequences are SQVTM and ANQGSEA. This chain's CDR3 is CSVGRGPNYGYTF. For the CDR3, the DNA is TGCAGCGTTGGGAGGGGGCCAAACTATGGCTACACCTTC.

Only a few counts were recorded for this clone. The chain combines TRBV7-2 with TRBJ1-1; a possible D gene is TRBD1 (5 bases). The CDR3 covers 14 residues. Trimming removed 2 bases from V and 6 bases from J, with 13 bases in between. The germline V gene has CDR1 SGHTA and CDR2 FQGNSA. The CDR3 DNA reads TGTGCCAGCAGCTTACTTACGGACAACGCTGAAGCTTTCTTT. It yields the protein CASSLLTDNAEAFF.

The rearrangement links TRBV4-2 to TRBJ1-1, with D tentatively TRBD1 (5 bases). CDR1 and CDR2 from the germline V gene are LGHNA and YNFKEQ. This CDR3 is 16 amino acids long. V was trimmed by 0 bases and J by 1 base, leaving 12 bases between them. The CDR3 loop reads CASSQDLAGKNTEAFF. CDR3 coding DNA: TGTGCCAGCAGCCAAGATTTAGCAGGGAAGAACACTGAAGCTTTCTTT.

The chain has TRBV14 and TRBJ1-6; a possible D gene is TRBD1 (6 bases). Trimming removed 4 bases at V and 4 bases at J, with 11 bases between. CDR1 and CDR2 (germline): SGHDN, FVKESK. The length of the CDR3 is 15 residues. CDR3 in DNA: TGTGCCAGCAGCCTACAAACAGGGTATAATTCACCCCTCCACTTT. Residues: CASSLQTGYNSPLHF.